The 17 T cell receptor beta chains given below trace back to one sample, sequenced in a study of T cells in Graves' hyperthyroidism and ophthalmopathy. RNA transcripts provided the source from which TCR beta CDR3 regions were amplified. Initially, a first-round RT-PCR of the TCR CDR3 employed the HTBI primer set. One entry per CDR3 protein, called by TCRdb with MiXCR from the multiplex PCR reads. The sample consists of 600,000 or so distinct CDR3 sequences, 13% to 15% of them appearing once. Sequencing input: blood. The source of these receptors is a woman aged 18-30 years with Graves' ophthalmopathy.

Ten or more counts support this clonotype. The rearrangement links TRBV24-1 to TRBJ2-2, with TRBD2 identical over 13 bases. The germline CDR1 and CDR2 sequences are KGHDR and SFDVKD. The CDR3 extends over 17 amino acids. V gave up 6 bases and J gave up 1 base; unmatched junction bases: 4. CDR3 amino acids: CATSRLAGGLNTGELFF. In nucleotides, the CDR3 is TGTGCCACCAGTCGACTAGCGGGAGGACTGAACACCGGGGAGCTGTTTTTT.

This clonotype was found many times. The chain links TRBV27 to TRBJ1-2; 12 nucleotides align to TRBD1. V lost 4 bases to trimming and J lost 6 bases; unmatched junction nucleotides: 9. Germline CDR1 is MNHEY and CDR2 is SMNVEV (reference sequence). The CDR3 sequence is 16 residues long. The CDR3 region is CASSYRDRGRMDGYTF. CDR3 bases: TGTGCCAGCAGTTACCGGGACAGGGGGCGAATGGATGGCTACACCTTC.

This clonotype was found many times. V and J are TRBV24-1 and TRBJ2-3; possibly TRBD1 or TRBD2 for D (5 bases each). Looked up from germline, CDR1 is KGHDR and CDR2 is SFDVKD. The germline V and J ends were trimmed by 9 bases and 1 base, with 13 bases remaining between them. The CDR3 runs 14 residues. CDR3 protein: CATGGDSGTDTQYF. The CDR3 DNA reads TGTGCCACCGGGGGAGATTCGGGCACAGATACGCAGTATTTT.

The chain is built from TRBV18 and TRBJ1-3; D is possibly TRBD1 (5 bases). The CDR3 totals 16 residues. The V gene's germline CDR1 is KGHSH and CDR2 LQKENI. V was pared by 2 bases and J by 0 bases, with 11 bases between. This chain's CDR3 is CASSPSQGPSGNTIYF. Here the CDR3 DNA reads TGTGCCAGCTCACCAAGTCAGGGCCCCTCTGGAAACACCATATATTTT. The complete variable domain, with remaining parts taken from reference TRBV18 and TRBJ1-3, reads NAGVMQNPRHLVRRRGQEARLRCSPMKGHSHVYWYRQLPEEGLKFMVYLQKENIIDESGMPKERFSAEFPKEGPSILRIQQVVRGDSAAYFCASSPSQGPSGNTIYFGEGSWLTVV.

This clonotype was counted many times. The chain uses TRBV7-6 and TRBJ1-1; maybe TRBD1 (6 bases). CDR1 is SGHVS and CDR2 is FNYEAQ in the germline V gene. Trimming left V 5 bases short and J 5 bases short, with 15 bases between. CDR3 size: 14 residues. CDR3 protein: CASSLGAGRTEAFF. CDR3 nucleotide sequence: TGTGCCAGCAGCCTGGGGGCAGGTAGAACTGAAGCTTTCTTT. The whole variable domain, filled in from reference TRBV7-6 and TRBJ1-1, reads GAGVSQSPRYKVTKRGQDVALRCDPISGHVSLYWYRQALGQGPEFLTYFNYEAQQDKSGLPNDRFSAERPEGSISTLTIQRTEQRDSAMYRCASSLGAGRTEAFFGQGTRLTVV.

The chain couples TRBV2 to TRBJ2-1, with TRBD2 identical over 10 bases. Unmatched junction bases numbered 10, after V lost 6 bases and J lost 8 bases. This CDR3 is 15 amino acids long. Germline assignment: CDR1 SNHLY and CDR2 FYNNEI. CDR3 loop: CASRRASGSSHEQFF. The DNA for the CDR3 is TGTGCCAGCAGACGGGCTAGCGGGAGTAGTCATGAGCAGTTCTTC.

J is TRBJ2-3 and V is TRBV6-2 or TRBV6-3; D is undetermined. V was clipped by 5 bases and J by 2 bases, with 14 bases between them. The germline V gene has CDR1 MNHEY and CDR2 SVGEGT. The CDR3 consists of 15 residues. In nucleotides, the CDR3 is TGTGCCAGCAGTCCCATAGGCGAAATCACAGATACGCAGTATTTT. Its protein product is CASSPIGEITDTQYF.

This clonotype occurred many times. The V call is TRBV7-9, the J call TRBJ1-1; the D gene is possibly TRBD1 (5 bases). V was cut by 1 base and J by 6 bases, with 24 bases left in between. Germline V CDR1 and CDR2: SEHNR, FQNEAQ (reference sequence). This CDR3 has 18 residues. The CDR3 DNA reads TGTGCCAGCAGCTTAGGAAGCGGGACTTCCAGTTTAAACGCTGAAGCTTTCTTT. Translating gives CASSLGSGTSSLNAEAFF.

This clonotype was seen ten or more times. The chain uses TRBV27 and TRBJ1-1; D not certain. This CDR3 region has 16 residues. V was trimmed by 4 bases and J by 1 base, leaving 16 bases between them. Germline V gives CDR1 MNHEY, CDR2 SMNVEV (reference sequence). Here the CDR3 reads CASSSTRAGANTEAFF. The CDR3 coding sequence is TGTGCCAGCAGTTCAACTAGGGCAGGAGCGAACACTGAAGCTTTCTTT.

The table lists this clonotype with many counts. CDR3 DNA: TGTGCCAGCAGCCCCCTTGAGGGGTCCTACAATGAGCAGTTCTTC. This gives the protein CASSPLEGSYNEQFF. The chain is built from TRBV11-2 and TRBJ2-1; D is perhaps TRBD1 or TRBD2 (5 bases each). Germline CDR1 and CDR2: SGHAT and FQNNGV. V was trimmed by 5 bases and J by 1 base, leaving 12 bases between them. This CDR3 spans 15 amino acids.

This clonotype was detected only a few times. The chain joins TRBV5-1 to TRBJ2-5; the match to TRBD2 covers 7 bases. This CDR3 has 15 residues. Germline V gene data show CDR1 as SGHRS and CDR2 as YFSETQ. Trimming cost V 4 bases and J 2 bases; bases outside gene matches: 8. This chain's CDR3 is CASSLGRGAQETQYF. The CDR3 DNA reads TGCGCCAGCAGCCTGGGGAGGGGAGCTCAAGAGACCCAGTACTTC.

The V call is TRBV12-3 or TRBV12-4, the J call TRBJ2-1; D is tentatively TRBD1 or TRBD2 (5 bases each). The CDR3 has 16 residues. V lost 6 bases to trimming and J lost 4 bases, with 19 bases between them. Here the CDR3 DNA reads TGTGCCAGCAGATCCCGGGGCTTAGTGGGGTACAATGAGCAGTTCTTC. It translates to CASRSRGLVGYNEQFF.

Many counts were recorded for this clonotype. The V and J genes are TRBV12-3 or TRBV12-4 and TRBJ2-1; 11 nucleotides align to TRBD2. The CDR3 covers 15 residues. Unmatched junction bases numbered 8, after V lost 5 bases and J lost 8 bases. CDR3 amino acids: CASSHLAGGSHEQFF. The CDR3 DNA is TGTGCCAGCAGTCATCTAGCGGGAGGCTCCCATGAGCAGTTCTTC.

This clonotype was recorded many times. V is TRBV6-2 or TRBV6-3 and J is TRBJ2-7, with D perhaps matching TRBD2 (5 bases). The length of the CDR3 is 14 residues. Germline CDR1 reads MNHEY; CDR2 reads SVGEGT. Trimming left V 5 bases short and J 2 bases short, with 13 bases between. In DNA, the CDR3 is TGTGCCAGCAGTCAAACGGGGAAAACCTACGAGCAGTACTTC. It specifies CASSQTGKTYEQYF.

The chain employs TRBV2 and TRBJ1-5; tentatively, D is TRBD1 (5 bases). Between the trimmed V and J ends, which lost 5 bases and 2 bases, there was a span of 10 bases. The CDR3 covers 14 residues. Germline loops: CDR1 SNHLY, CDR2 FYNNEI. CDR3 residues: CASSPTVGNQPQHF. The CDR3 DNA reads TGTGCCAGCAGTCCGACAGTAGGCAATCAGCCCCAGCATTTT.

This clonotype showed up many times. The J gene is TRBJ2-7, the V gene TRBV30, with D unresolved. This CDR3 contains 11 residues. Between the trimmed V and J ends, which lost 2 bases and 4 bases, there was a span of 6 bases. In germline, CDR1 is GTSNPN, CDR2 SVGIG (reference sequence). CDR3 loop: CAWSRTYEQYF. The CDR3 DNA is TGTGCCTGGAGTCGAACGTACGAGCAGTACTTC.

In its sample, this clonotype was seen many times. The chain is built from TRBV12-3 or TRBV12-4 and TRBJ2-6; D is uncertain. V dropped 7 bases and J dropped 0 bases, with 7 bases sitting between them. The CDR3 sequence is 14 residues long. The CDR3 loop reads CASTPLSGANVLTF. The CDR3 coding sequence is TGTGCCAGCACCCCTCTCTCTGGGGCCAACGTCCTGACTTTC.